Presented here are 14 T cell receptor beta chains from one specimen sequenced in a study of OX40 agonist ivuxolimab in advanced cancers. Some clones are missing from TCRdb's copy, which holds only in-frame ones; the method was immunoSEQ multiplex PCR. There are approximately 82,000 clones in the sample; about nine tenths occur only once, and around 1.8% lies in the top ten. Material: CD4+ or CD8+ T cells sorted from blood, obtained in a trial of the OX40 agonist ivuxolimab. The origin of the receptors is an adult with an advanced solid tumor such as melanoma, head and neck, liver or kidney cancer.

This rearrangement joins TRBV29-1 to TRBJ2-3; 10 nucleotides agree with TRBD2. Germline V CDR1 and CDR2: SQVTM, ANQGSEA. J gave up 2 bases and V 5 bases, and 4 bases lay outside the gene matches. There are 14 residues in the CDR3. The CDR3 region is CSVTGTSVTDTQYF. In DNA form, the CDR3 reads TGCAGCGTTACCGGGACTAGCGTCACAGATACGCAGTATTTT.

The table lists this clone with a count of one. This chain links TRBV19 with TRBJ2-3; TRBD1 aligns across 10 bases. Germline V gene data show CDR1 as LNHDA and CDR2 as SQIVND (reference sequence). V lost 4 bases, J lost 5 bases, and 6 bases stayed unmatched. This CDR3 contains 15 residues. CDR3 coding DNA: TGTGCCAGTAGTACCTTGACAGGGGGCGGAGATACGCAGTATTTT. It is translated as CASSTLTGGGDTQYF.

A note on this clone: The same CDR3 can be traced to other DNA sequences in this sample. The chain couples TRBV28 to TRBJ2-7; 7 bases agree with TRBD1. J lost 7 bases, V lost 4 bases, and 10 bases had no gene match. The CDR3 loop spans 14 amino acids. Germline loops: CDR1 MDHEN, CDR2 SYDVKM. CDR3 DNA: TGTGCCAGCAGTTCGGGACAGAGCGAGGGGGAGCAGTACTTC. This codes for CASSSGQSEGEQYF.

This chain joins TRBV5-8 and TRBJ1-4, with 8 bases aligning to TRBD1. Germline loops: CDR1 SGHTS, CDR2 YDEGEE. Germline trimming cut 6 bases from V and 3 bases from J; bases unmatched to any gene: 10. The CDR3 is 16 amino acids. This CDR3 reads CASNDQGAGSNEKLFF. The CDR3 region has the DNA TGTGCCAGCAACGACCAGGGGGCTGGGTCTAATGAAAAACTGTTTTTT.

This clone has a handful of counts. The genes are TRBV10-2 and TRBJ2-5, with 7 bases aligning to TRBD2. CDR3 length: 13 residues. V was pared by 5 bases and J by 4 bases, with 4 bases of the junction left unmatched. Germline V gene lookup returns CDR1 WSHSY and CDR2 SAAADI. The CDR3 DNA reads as TGCGCCAGCAGTCAGGGCGGGGGAGAGACCCAGTACTTC. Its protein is CASSQGGGETQYF.

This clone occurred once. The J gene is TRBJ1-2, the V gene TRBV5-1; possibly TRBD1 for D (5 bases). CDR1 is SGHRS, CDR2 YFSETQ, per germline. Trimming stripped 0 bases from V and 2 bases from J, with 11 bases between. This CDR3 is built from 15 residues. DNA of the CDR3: TGCGCCAGCAGCTTGGCCCTGCAGGGAAACTATGGCTACACCTTC. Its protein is CASSLALQGNYGYTF.

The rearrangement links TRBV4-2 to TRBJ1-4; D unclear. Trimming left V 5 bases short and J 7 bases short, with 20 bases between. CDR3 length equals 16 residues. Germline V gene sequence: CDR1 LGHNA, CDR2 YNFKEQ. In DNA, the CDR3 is TGTGCCAGCAGCGTTCGATCGACACGGGGTGGTGAAAAACTGTTTTTT. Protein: CASSVRSTRGGEKLFF.

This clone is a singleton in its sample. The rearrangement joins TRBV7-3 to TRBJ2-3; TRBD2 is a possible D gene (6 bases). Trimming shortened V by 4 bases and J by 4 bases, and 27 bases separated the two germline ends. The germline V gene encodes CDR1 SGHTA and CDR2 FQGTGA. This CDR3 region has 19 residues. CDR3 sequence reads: CASSSMTGGVGGTADTQYF. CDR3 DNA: TGTGCCAGCAGCTCAATGACGGGCGGGGTCGGAGGCACGGCAGATACGCAGTATTTT.

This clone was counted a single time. CDR3 residues: CASSPLGLDPDTQYF. The CDR3 DNA is TGTGCCAGCTCACCCTTAGGACTAGATCCAGATACGCAGTATTTT. The chain joins TRBV18 to TRBJ2-3, with 7 bases aligning to TRBD2. Unmatched junction bases numbered 7, after V lost 3 bases and J lost 4 bases. The length of the CDR3 is 15 residues. In germline, CDR1 is KGHSH, CDR2 LQKENI.

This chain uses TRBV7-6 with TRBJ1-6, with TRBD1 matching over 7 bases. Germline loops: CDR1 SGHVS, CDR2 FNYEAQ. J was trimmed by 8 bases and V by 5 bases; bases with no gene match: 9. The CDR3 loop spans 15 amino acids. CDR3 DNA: TGTGCCAGCAGCGCCCAACAGGGGAGGGATTCACCCCTCCACTTT. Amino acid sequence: CASSAQQGRDSPLHF.

CDR3 nucleotides: TGTGCCAGCAGCCCGCGACTGTCAGATACGCAGTATTTT. Protein: CASSPRLSDTQYF. This chain joins TRBV14 and TRBJ2-3; D is ambiguous. This CDR3 is built from 13 residues. CDR1 is SGHDN, CDR2 FVKESK, per germline. V lost 4 bases and J 4 bases, leaving 9 bases between the germline ends. The whole variable domain, remainder taken from reference TRBV14 and TRBJ2-3, is EAGVTQFPSHSVIEKGQTVTLRCDPISGHDNLYWYRRVMGKEIKFLLHFVKESKQDESGMPNNRFLAERTGGTYSTLKVQPAELEDSGVYFCASSPRLSDTQYFGPGTRLTVL.

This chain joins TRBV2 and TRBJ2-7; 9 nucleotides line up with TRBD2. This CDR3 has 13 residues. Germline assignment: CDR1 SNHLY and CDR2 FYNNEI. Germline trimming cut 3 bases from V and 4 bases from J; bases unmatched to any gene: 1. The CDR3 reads CASSDSGSYEQYF. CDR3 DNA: TGTGCCAGCAGTGATAGCGGGAGTTACGAGCAGTACTTC.

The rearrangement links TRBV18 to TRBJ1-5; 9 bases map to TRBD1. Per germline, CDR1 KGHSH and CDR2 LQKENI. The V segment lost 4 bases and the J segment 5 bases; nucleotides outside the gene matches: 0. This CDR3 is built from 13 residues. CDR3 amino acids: CASSRTGDQPQHF. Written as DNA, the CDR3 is TGTGCCAGCTCACGGACAGGGGATCAGCCCCAGCATTTT.

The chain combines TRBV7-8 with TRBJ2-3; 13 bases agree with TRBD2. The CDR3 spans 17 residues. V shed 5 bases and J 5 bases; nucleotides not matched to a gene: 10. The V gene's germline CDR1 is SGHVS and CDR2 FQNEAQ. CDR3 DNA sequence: TGTGCCAGCAGCGTCACCGGGACTAGCGGGGTGCTAGATACGCAGTATTTT. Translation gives CASSVTGTSGVLDTQYF.